These 16 T cell receptor beta chains originate from one sample sequenced in a study of T cell responses to AZD1222 COVID-19 vaccine. The method was immunoSEQ multiplex PCR; TCRdb's version includes in-frame clones alone and lacks a portion of them. Among approximately 110,000 clones, 80% to 85% were seen once, and the ten largest hold about 9%. Sequenced material: peripheral blood, taken on day 0 of AZD1222 vaccination. Receptors originate from an adult in good health.

The chain combines TRBV28 with TRBJ2-1; 9 bases map to TRBD1. This CDR3 contains 15 residues. Trimming cost V 5 bases and J 10 bases; bases outside gene matches: 12. Per germline, CDR1 MDHEN and CDR2 SYDVKM. The CDR3, as DNA: TGTGCCAGCAGTACAAACCGGGACAGGGTAGAAGAGCAGTTCTTC. Its translation: CASSTNRDRVEEQFF.

The rearrangement joins TRBV18 to TRBJ2-7; 7 bases line up with TRBD1. Germline CDR1 reads KGHSH; CDR2 reads LQKENI. The CDR3 totals 14 residues. With V trimmed by 2 bases and J by 3 bases, 4 bases remained unmatched. CDR3 in amino acids: CASSPRQGDYEQYF. The CDR3 DNA reads TGTGCCAGCTCACCAAGACAGGGCGACTACGAGCAGTACTTC. The entire variable domain, with the rest obtained from reference TRBV18 and TRBJ2-7, is as follows: NAGVMQNPRHLVRRRGQEARLRCSPMKGHSHVYWYRQLPEEGLKFMVYLQKENIIDESGMPKERFSAEFPKEGPSILRIQQVVRGDSAAYFCASSPRQGDYEQYFGPGTRLTVT.

The CDR3 DNA follows: TGTGCCAGCAGGGGCTTCTATGGCTACACCTTC. It yields the protein CASRGFYGYTF. This rearrangement joins TRBV12-3 or TRBV12-4 to TRBJ1-2; D is ambiguous. The CDR3 covers 11 residues. V was pared by 6 bases and J by 4 bases, with 6 bases between.

V is TRBV6-6 and J is TRBJ1-2; no reliable D call. The germline gives CDR1 MNHNY, CDR2 SVGAGI (reference sequence). The CDR3 runs to 14 residues. V lost 4 bases to trimming and J lost 7 bases, with 16 bases between them. The CDR3 sequence: CASSSPSGKSGYTF. In nucleotides, the CDR3 is TGTGCCAGCAGTTCCCCCTCAGGCAAGAGTGGCTACACCTTC.

The chain employs TRBV12-1 and TRBJ2-2; TRBD2 reflects the table's D call only, with no check against the DNA. TRBV12-1 is given as a pseudogene. This CDR3 has 19 amino acids. The CDR3 DNA follows: TGTGCCAGCAGCATCAGGACTAGCGGGAGGGCCTTTGGAGGATGGGAGCTGTTTTTT. It codes for CASSIRTSGRAFGGWELFF.

This clone was detected ten times or more. The V and J genes are TRBV28 and TRBJ2-1; 7 bases line up with TRBD2. The length of the CDR3 is 15 residues. Germline V gene data show CDR1 as MDHEN and CDR2 as SYDVKM. Germline trimming cut 3 bases from V and 2 bases from J; bases unmatched to any gene: 4. The CDR3 loop is CASSLGGEAYNEQFF. The DNA for the CDR3 is TGTGCCAGCAGTTTGGGGGGGGAAGCCTACAATGAGCAGTTCTTC.

The chain couples TRBV9 to TRBJ1-3, with no clear D. Looked up from germline, CDR1 is SGDLS and CDR2 is YYNGEE. V dropped 0 bases and J dropped 0 bases, with 13 bases sitting between them. The CDR3 length is 17 residues. The CDR3 region is CASSVAAGTISGNTIYF. DNA of the CDR3: TGTGCCAGCAGCGTAGCGGCAGGTACTATCTCTGGAAACACCATATATTTT. The entire variable domain, with the rest obtained from reference TRBV9 and TRBJ1-3, is as follows: DSGVTQTPKHLITATGQRVTLRCSPRSGDLSVYWYQQSLDQGLQFLIQYYNGEERAKGNILERFSAQQFPDLHSELNLSSLELGDSALYFCASSVAAGTISGNTIYFGEGSWLTVV.

The CDR3 bases are TGTGCCAGCAGCTTGGGGGTTATGGTTTACGAGCAGTACTTC. Protein: CASSLGVMVYEQYF. This chain uses TRBV5-6 with TRBJ2-7; the D is unclear. The CDR3 has 14 residues. The germline V gene has CDR1 SGHDT and CDR2 YYEEEE. V was shortened by 0 bases and J by 4 bases, with 11 bases between the two germline ends.

The chain is built from TRBV4-2 and TRBJ2-1; 7 bases are shared with TRBD2. The CDR3 spans 16 residues. In germline, CDR1 is LGHNA, CDR2 YNFKEQ. V was clipped by 1 base and J by 5 bases; unmatched bases: 8. The chain's CDR3 is CASSQVWEGVHNEQFF. DNA for the CDR3: TGTGCCAGCAGCCAAGTTTGGGAGGGCGTCCACAATGAGCAGTTCTTC.

The chain links TRBV19 to TRBJ2-6; D is unclear. The CDR3 length is 14 residues. V dropped 5 bases and J dropped 0 bases, with 5 bases sitting between them. Germline lookup yields CDR1 LNHDA and CDR2 SQIVND (reference sequence). The CDR3 spells CASSQNSGANVLTF. CDR3 bases: TGTGCCAGTAGTCAGAACTCTGGGGCCAACGTCCTGACTTTC. The whole variable domain, filled in from reference TRBV19 and TRBJ2-6, reads DGGITQSPKYLFRKEGQNVTLSCEQNLNHDAMYWYRQDPGQGLRLIYYSQIVNDFQKGDIAEGYSVSREKKESFPLTVTSAQKNPTAFYLCASSQNSGANVLTFGAGSRLTVL.

The chain couples TRBV7-2 to TRBJ1-3; tentatively, D is TRBD1 (6 bases). Germline CDR1 is SGHTA and CDR2 is FQGNSA. This CDR3 has 14 amino acids. V was clipped by 3 bases and J by 3 bases, with 9 bases between them. CDR3 residues: CASSLTGGGNTIYF. As DNA, the CDR3 is TGTGCCAGCAGCTTGACAGGAGGTGGAAACACCATATATTTT.

This chain joins TRBV7-6 and TRBJ2-1, with D perhaps matching TRBD1 or TRBD2 (5 bases each). CDR1 SGHVS and CDR2 FNYEAQ come from the germline V gene. The CDR3 loop spans 14 amino acids. Trimming left V 0 bases short and J 9 bases short, with 12 bases between. DNA for the CDR3: TGTGCCAGCAGCTTAGCGAGGGGATTAGGTGAGCAGTTCTTC. This encodes CASSLARGLGEQFF.

The chain combines TRBV7-9 with TRBJ1-2; D unresolved. Germline-derived CDR1 and CDR2 are SEHNR and FQNEAQ (reference sequence). V was shortened by 5 bases and J by 7 bases, with 11 bases between the two germline ends. This CDR3 region has 12 residues. The CDR3 region is CASSIRVGGYTF. The CDR3 DNA sequence: TGTGCCAGCAGCATACGAGTGGGTGGCTACACCTTC.

This clone was counted a single time. This chain uses TRBV10-3 with TRBJ1-2, with unresolved D. The V gene lost 10 bases and the J gene lost 5 bases, with 14 bases spanning the gap. The CDR3 is 12 amino acids. Looked up from germline, CDR1 is ENHRY and CDR2 is SYGVKD. CDR3 DNA: TGTGCCAGTGCAACAGTGTCTTATGGCTACACCTTC. Translated, it gives CASATVSYGYTF.

V usage is TRBV15 and J usage is TRBJ2-7; D gene uncertain. Trimming pared 0 bases from V and 1 base from J, leaving 13 bases between. Germline assignment: CDR1 LNHNV and CDR2 YYDKDF (reference sequence). CDR3 length: 16 residues. For the CDR3, the DNA is TGTGCCACCAGCAGAGATCTTGGAGTAGAGTCCTACGAGCAGTACTTC. Translating it yields CATSRDLGVESYEQYF.

This clone was detected once. The V and J genes are TRBV7-2 and TRBJ2-1; D is perhaps TRBD2 (6 bases). Germline CDR1 SGHTA, CDR2 FQGNSA. The CDR3 is 14 residues long. Trimming pared 7 bases from V and 6 bases from J, leaving 16 bases between. The CDR3 nucleotides are TGTGCCAGCACCCCGGGGACTCCACCCAATGAGCAGTTCTTC. This sequence encodes CASTPGTPPNEQFF.